This TCR beta chain was documented in a study of a mutant IDH1 vaccine in newly diagnosed glioma. Study background: Previous treatment comprised radiotherapy, temozolomide, or both, mostly both.

Comments on this clone: Its specificity is not known.

Study-level points and caveats: There were vaccine-induced immune responses in approximately 95% of the patients.

TCRdb keeps only in-frame clones here, not all; method: immunoSEQ multiplex PCR. Of 92,000 or so clones listed, roughly 87% are singletons. Time point noted: baseline, week 1 (first vaccination visit). The treatment denotes: pre-vaccination baseline after standard-of-care therapy. CDR1 and CDR2 from the germline V gene are MNHEY and SVGAGI. This CDR3 has 15 residues. Losses at the gene ends were 5 bases for V and 5 bases for J; bases not matched to a gene: 7. The V gene is TRBV6-5, the J gene TRBJ2-5, with 11 positions matching TRBD2. This clonotype was obtained from a man between 35 and 55 years old with glioma. Some clones in this sample may be carry-over from other donors' samples. The input for sequencing was PBMCs, taken from a glioma patient treated with radiotherapy, temozolomide or both. This CDR3 is CASSASGGLAETQYF. In DNA form, the CDR3 reads TGTGCCAGCAGTGCTAGCGGGGGGCTGGCGGAGACCCAGTACTTC.